Given below is one T cell receptor beta chain in context. The sample is drawn from a study of blood T cell repertoires in COVID-19. Study-wide context: The cDNA or gDNA used as material had been derived from T cells, B-cell-depleted T cells, or PBMCs.

Per the authors' pipeline: From reference gene primer amplification, estimates of nucleated cell counts were derived. The data were produced by immunoSEQ multiplex PCR, yet TCRdb's version contains in-frame clones alone and is incomplete. V, J and clone size derive from that table, while D and trimming were established from the DNA sequence. This table has around 250,000 clones, 70% to 90% appearing once. V was shortened by 3 bases and J by 0 bases, with 9 bases between the two germline ends. The CDR3 is 15 amino acids. The germline V gene encodes CDR1 SGHVS and CDR2 FNYEAQ. This chain uses TRBV7-6 with TRBJ2-1, with D possibly matching TRBD2 (5 bases). The material sequenced was peripheral blood. This clonotype originated in a man in his thirties or forties who had recovered from COVID-19. CDR3 sequence reads: CASSFGDYSYNEQFF. In nucleotides, the CDR3 is TGTGCCAGCAGCTTCGGGGATTACTCCTACAATGAGCAGTTCTTC.